These 12 T cell receptor beta chains originate from one sample sequenced in a study of cytomegalovirus exposure and HLA in healthy donors. The study ran its PCR with 60 Vbeta and 13 Jbeta primers. Using immunoSEQ multiplex PCR, the repertoire was profiled, and TCRdb retains in-frame clones only, with some absent. This table has about 140,000 clones, just under 80% appearing once. The source material was PBMCs. Every receptor here comes from a man aged 25 to 40 in good health.

The J gene is TRBJ2-7, the V gene TRBV4-3; TRBD2 agrees at 9 bases. CDR3 length: 14 amino acids. Germline V gene lookup returns CDR1 LGHNA and CDR2 YSLEER. V was clipped by 4 bases and J by 5 bases; unmatched bases: 6. The CDR3 DNA sequence: TGCGCCAGCAGCCCGGGTAGCGGGAGTAACGAGCAGTACTTC. Translating it yields CASSPGSGSNEQYF.

This clone has just a few counts. The chain combines TRBV5-1 with TRBJ1-4, with 9 nucleotides matching TRBD1. Germline V gene lookup returns CDR1 SGHRS and CDR2 YFSETQ. The junction had 6 bases not matched to a gene; V was cut back by 3 bases and J by 0 bases. The CDR3 extends over 17 amino acids. The CDR3 sequence is CASSWSGTGTTNEKLFF. CDR3 sequence (DNA): TGCGCCAGCAGCTGGTCGGGGACAGGGACAACTAATGAAAAACTGTTTTTT. The full variable domain, in which reference TRBV5-1 and TRBJ1-4 provide the parts outside the CDR3, is KAGVTQTPRYLIKTRGQQVTLSCSPISGHRSVSWYQQTPGQGLQFLFEYFSETQRNKGNFPGRFSGRQFSNSRSEMNVSTLELGDSALYLCASSWSGTGTTNEKLFFGSGTQLSVL.

This CDR3 is CASSVNRKENYGYTF. The CDR3 nucleotides read TGTGCCAGCAGCGTAAATCGTAAAGAGAACTATGGCTACACCTTC. The chain is built from TRBV9 and TRBJ1-2; D not certain. The germline V and J ends were trimmed by 1 base and 2 bases, with 12 bases remaining between them. This CDR3 has 15 residues. Looked up from germline, CDR1 is SGDLS and CDR2 is YYNGEE.

A word on this clone: One junction end disagrees with the germline gene, perhaps due to a read error. The V gene is TRBV10-3, the J gene TRBJ2-7; maybe TRBD2 (5 bases). This CDR3 has 13 residues. The V gene's germline CDR1 is ENHRY and CDR2 SYGVKD. CDR3 sequence reads: CAISRLEEAQRVF. The DNA of the CDR3 is TGTGCCATCAGCCGGCTAGAGGAGGCGCAGCGTGTCTTC.

J is TRBJ2-5 and V is TRBV9, with TRBD2 matching over 7 bases. The J call is in doubt because the DNA end fits TRBJ2-7 better. Per germline, CDR1 SGDLS and CDR2 YYNGEE. The CDR3 loop spans 15 amino acids. Here the CDR3 reads CASSSLAELPYEQYF. The DNA of the CDR3 is TGTGCCAGCAGCTCTCTAGCGGAACTTCCCTACGAGCAGTACTTC.

The table lists this clone with a count of one. The V and J genes are TRBV27 and TRBJ1-6; D not certain. Germline-derived CDR1 and CDR2 are MNHEY and SMNVEV (reference sequence). The CDR3 runs to 17 residues. Trimming took off 3 bases at V and 0 bases at J, with 12 bases between the two ends. CDR3 coding DNA: TGTGCCAGCAGTTTCAGCGCAGTGAGCTCCTATAATTCACCCCTCCACTTT. This codes for CASSFSAVSSYNSPLHF.

J is TRBJ1-3 and V is TRBV11-2; TRBD1 might be the D (5 bases). Deletions cut 0 bases from V and 2 bases from J, with 11 bases between. CDR3 size: 16 residues. CDR1 and CDR2 (germline): SGHAT, FQNNGV. CDR3 sequence (DNA): TGTGCCAGCAGCTTAGAGGCAGGGTCAGCTGGAAACACCATATATTTT. Translation: CASSLEAGSAGNTIYF.

The V call is TRBV7-8, the J call TRBJ2-7; a weak D match, TRBD2 (7 bases). This CDR3 has 16 residues. The germline gives CDR1 SGHVS, CDR2 FQNEAQ. The V end lost 2 bases, the J end lost 5 bases, and 19 bases lay between the germline ends. CDR3 coding DNA: TGTGCCAGCAGCTTAAGGGGGGCGAGCGGGACCGACGAGCAGTACTTC. Encoded protein: CASSLRGASGTDEQYF.

The chain couples TRBV7-6 to TRBJ1-3, with D tentatively TRBD1 (6 bases). Germline V gene lookup returns CDR1 SGHVS and CDR2 FNYEAQ. The CDR3 length is 15 residues. V was shortened by 4 bases and J by 0 bases, with 10 bases between the two germline ends. In DNA form, the CDR3 reads TGTGCCAGCAGCTCGACAGGCAGCTCTGGAAACACCATATATTTT. Its protein is CASSSTGSSGNTIYF.

The rearrangement links TRBV6-5 to TRBJ2-1; 8 positions match TRBD2. This CDR3 comprises 14 residues. V shed 7 bases and J 7 bases; nucleotides not matched to a gene: 9. The germline V gene has CDR1 MNHEY and CDR2 SVGAGI. The CDR3 loop is CASTRGGTSNEQFF. The DNA for the CDR3 is TGTGCCAGCACCCGGGGCGGGACTAGTAATGAGCAGTTCTTC.

This chain links TRBV4-3 with TRBJ2-1, with D maybe TRBD2 (6 bases). V was pared by 1 base and J by 4 bases, with 17 bases between. The CDR3 has 17 residues. Germline lookup yields CDR1 LGHNA and CDR2 YSLEER. This chain's CDR3 is CASSQGPTSKGYNEQFF. The CDR3 DNA is TGCGCCAGCAGCCAAGGGCCTACTAGCAAGGGGTACAATGAGCAGTTCTTC.

This clone was observed a few times. The chain carries TRBV5-1 and TRBJ2-6; D unclear. Per the germline V gene, CDR1 is SGHRS and CDR2 is YFSETQ. The CDR3 runs to 16 residues. V lost 0 bases, J lost 2 bases, and 9 bases lay in between. In DNA form, the CDR3 reads TGCGCCAGCAGCTTGGTGGGCAGCACTGGGGCCAACGTCCTGACTTTC. Its translation is CASSLVGSTGANVLTF.